A single T cell receptor beta chain is shown here with its context. The antigen is undetermined. The data were obtained in a study of cytotoxic CD8 clonotypes in ibrutinib-treated CLL. The overall study: The sample average was about 260,000 productive templates and roughly 90,000 productive rearrangements.

Trimming stripped 5 bases from V and 4 bases from J, with 11 bases between. The length of the CDR3 is 13 residues. Germline CDR1 and CDR2: SEHNR and FQNEAQ (reference sequence). Generated by immunoSEQ multiplex PCR, the TCRdb table keeps only in-frame clones and is missing some. Among about 40,000 clones listed, 60% to 75% were seen once. General study points: Public clonotypes were uncommon and contracted or stayed stable on treatment.

This rearrangement joins TRBV7-9 to TRBJ1-1; D gene uncertain. The clonotype was recovered from a human donor with chronic lymphocytic leukemia. The sample in question was PBMCs, obtained at disease progression, from a patient treated with ibrutinib. The CDR3 sequence is CASSVTLVTEAFF. The CDR3 DNA sequence: TGTGCCAGCAGCGTGACCTTGGTCACTGAAGCTTTCTTT.